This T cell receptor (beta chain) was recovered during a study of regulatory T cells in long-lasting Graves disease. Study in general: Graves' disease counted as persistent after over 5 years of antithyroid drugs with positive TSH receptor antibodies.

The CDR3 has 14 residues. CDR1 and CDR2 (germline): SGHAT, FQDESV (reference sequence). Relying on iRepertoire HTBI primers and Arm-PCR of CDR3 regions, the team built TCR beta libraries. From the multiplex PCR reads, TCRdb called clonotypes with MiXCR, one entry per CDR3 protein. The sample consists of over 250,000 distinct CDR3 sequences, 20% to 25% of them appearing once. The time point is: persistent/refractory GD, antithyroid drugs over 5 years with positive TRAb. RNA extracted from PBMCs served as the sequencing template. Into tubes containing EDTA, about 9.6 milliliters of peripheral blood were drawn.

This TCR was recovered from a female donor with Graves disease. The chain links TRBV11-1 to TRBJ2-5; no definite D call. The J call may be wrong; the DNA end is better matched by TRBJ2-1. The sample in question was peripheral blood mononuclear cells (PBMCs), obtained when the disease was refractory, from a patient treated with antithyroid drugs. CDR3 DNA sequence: TGTGCCAGCAGCTTTTTATCGGTTAATGATGAGCAGTTCTTC. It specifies CASSFLSVNDEQFF.